The 32 T cell receptor beta chains presented below share a single source sample, sequenced in a study of T cell clones after liver transplantation. Sequencing used immunoSEQ multiplex PCR; TCRdb keeps in-frame clones, though not all of them. The data contain about 120,000 clones, 75% to 95% of them singletons. This specimen consisted of CD4+ T cells from blood, obtained 12 months after liver transplant. All receptors come from a human patient who received a liver transplant. Part of the T cell pool may stem from the graft donor.

J is TRBJ1-5 and V is TRBV6-4; a possible D gene is TRBD1 (6 bases). Germline values: CDR1 MRHNA, CDR2 SNTAGT. Trimming stripped 7 bases from V and 2 bases from J, with 12 bases between. This CDR3 spans 14 amino acids. This CDR3 reads CASIRGRGNQPQHF. CDR3 nucleotide sequence: TGTGCCAGCATTCGGGGGCGCGGCAATCAGCCCCAGCATTTT.

The gene calls are TRBV6-1 and TRBJ1-1; D ambiguous. The germline V gene has CDR1 MNHNS and CDR2 SASEGT. The CDR3 runs 15 residues. The V and J ends lost 7 bases and 1 base respectively, with 16 bases between them. The CDR3: CASTRDWAANTEAFF. The CDR3, as DNA: TGTGCCAGCACCAGAGATTGGGCTGCGAACACTGAAGCTTTCTTT.

The chain employs TRBV9 and TRBJ2-3; 7 bases map to TRBD2. V gave up 1 base and J gave up 3 bases; unmatched junction bases: 2. Germline loops: CDR1 SGDLS, CDR2 YYNGEE. The CDR3 extends over 14 amino acids. CDR3 sequence reads: CASSVPGRTDTQYF. Written as DNA, the CDR3 is TGTGCCAGCAGCGTACCCGGGAGGACAGATACGCAGTATTTT.

The chain employs TRBV2 and TRBJ2-5; TRBD1 matches 7 bases. Per the germline V gene, CDR1 is SNHLY and CDR2 is FYNNEI. The CDR3 has 15 residues. V was pared by 2 bases and J by 9 bases, with 12 bases of the junction left unmatched. In DNA, the CDR3 is TGTGCCAGCAGTGAAAGGGGGACAGCCGTTTCGGCCCAGTACTTC. It translates to CASSERGTAVSAQYF.

The chain's CDR3 is CASSLWASKGNTEAFF. The CDR3 nucleotides are TGCGCCAGCAGCTTGTGGGCGTCCAAGGGGAACACTGAAGCTTTCTTT. The genes are TRBV5-1 and TRBJ1-1; no firm D call. Per germline, CDR1 SGHRS and CDR2 YFSETQ. The CDR3 length is 16 residues. Deletions cut 1 base from V and 1 base from J, with 14 bases between.

The genes are TRBV6-1 and TRBJ2-7; maybe TRBD2 (7 bases). The germline V gene has CDR1 MNHNS and CDR2 SASEGT. Deletions cut 0 bases from V and 7 bases from J, with 13 bases between. CDR3 length: 14 amino acids. CDR3 region: CASSEARGAKEQYF. Written as DNA, the CDR3 is TGTGCCAGCAGTGAAGCACGGGGGGCAAAGGAGCAGTACTTC.

V is TRBV7-6 and J is TRBJ2-7; D might be TRBD2 (6 bases). This CDR3 has 16 amino acids. Trimming pared 6 bases from V and 7 bases from J, leaving 25 bases between. Germline CDR1 is SGHVS and CDR2 is FNYEAQ. CDR3 in amino acids: CASSRNRDSPPREQYF. The CDR3 nucleotides read TGTGCCAGCAGTAGGAACCGGGACTCCCCTCCTAGGGAGCAGTACTTC. The full variable domain, completed using reference TRBV7-6 and TRBJ2-7, is GAGVSQSPRYKVTKRGQDVALRCDPISGHVSLYWYRQALGQGPEFLTYFNYEAQQDKSGLPNDRFSAERPEGSISTLTIQRTEQRDSAMYRCASSRNRDSPPREQYFGPGTRLTVT.

The chain employs TRBV11-2 and TRBJ2-7; TRBD2 agrees at 7 bases. The CDR3 consists of 15 residues. Germline V lookup: CDR1 SGHAT, CDR2 FQNNGV. Losses at the gene ends were 5 bases for V and 3 bases for J; bases not matched to a gene: 10. CDR3 nucleotides: TGTGCCAGCAGCGTCGGACTAGACTCTTACTACGAGCAGTACTTC. This sequence encodes CASSVGLDSYYEQYF.

The chain carries TRBV6-5 and TRBJ2-7; no definite D call. Trimming removed 2 bases from V and 6 bases from J, with 20 bases in between. This CDR3 has 16 amino acids. Germline loops: CDR1 MNHEY, CDR2 SVGAGI. The CDR3 region has the DNA TGTGCCAGCAGTTACCCCGCAGGCCCGCCGGCGACCGAGCAGTACTTC. Protein product: CASSYPAGPPATEQYF.

The genes are TRBV19 and TRBJ1-4; D perhaps matches TRBD1 (6 bases). The CDR3 is made up of 15 amino acids. Per germline, CDR1 LNHDA and CDR2 SQIVND (reference sequence). Trimming removed 1 base at V and 5 bases at J, with 11 bases between. The CDR3 reads CASSIARGRNEKLFF. The CDR3 nucleotides are TGTGCCAGTAGTATAGCGAGGGGGAGGAATGAAAAACTGTTTTTT.

The chain recombines TRBV28 with TRBJ1-5; perhaps TRBD1 as D (6 bases). The V and J ends lost 7 bases and 6 bases respectively, with 22 bases between them. CDR1 MDHEN and CDR2 SYDVKM come from the germline V gene. CDR3 size: 16 residues. In DNA form, the CDR3 reads TGTGCCAGCACCTTCCACGGAGGCCGGGGGGCTCAGCCCCAGCATTTT. Translation: CASTFHGGRGAQPQHF.

This clone is a singleton in its sample. This chain links TRBV6-5 with TRBJ1-2; 7 bases line up with TRBD1. Trimming removed 2 bases from V and 2 bases from J; junction bases left unmatched: 5. Germline lookup yields CDR1 MNHEY and CDR2 SVGAGI. The length of the CDR3 is 15 residues. This chain's CDR3 is CASSYRDSGNYGYTF. In nucleotides, the CDR3 is TGTGCCAGCAGTTACCGGGACAGTGGAAACTATGGCTACACCTTC.

The CDR3 spells CASSARVESYAGELFF. DNA for the CDR3: TGTGCCAGCAGCGCCCGGGTGGAGTCGTACGCCGGGGAGCTGTTTTTT. The chain carries TRBV7-2 and TRBJ2-2; D is undetermined. CDR1 is SGHTA and CDR2 is FQGNSA in the germline V gene. Trimming removed 5 bases from V and 6 bases from J, with 19 bases in between. This CDR3 contains 16 residues.

The chain carries TRBV5-4 and TRBJ2-1; 10 bases fit TRBD1. Unmatched junction bases numbered 6, after V lost 5 bases and J lost 7 bases. The germline CDR1 and CDR2 sequences are SGHNT and YYREEE (reference sequence). CDR3 length equals 14 residues. The CDR3 loop reads CASSTDRGQNEQFF. CDR3 nucleotides: TGTGCCAGCAGTACAGACAGGGGGCAGAATGAGCAGTTCTTC. Combining the CDR3 with reference TRBV5-4 and TRBJ2-1 gives the whole variable domain ETGVTQSPTHLIKTRGQQVTLRCSSQSGHNTVSWYQQALGQGPQFIFQYYREEENGRGNFPPRFSGLQFPNYSSELNVNALELDDSALYLCASSTDRGQNEQFFGPGTRLTVL.

The chain recombines TRBV25-1 with TRBJ2-3, with D unresolved. V lost 0 bases and J lost 2, with 9 bases in between. This CDR3 has 15 residues. CDR1 MGHDK and CDR2 SYGVNS come from the germline V gene. In DNA, the CDR3 is TGTGCCAGCAGTGAATATGGAGACCTCACAGATACGCAGTATTTT. It specifies CASSEYGDLTDTQYF.

Details on this clone: A much larger clone differs from this one at a single base, so this may be a read error. Other DNA sequences from this sample encode an identical CDR3 as well. CDR3 amino acids: CASYRDRDTEAFF. The CDR3 bases are TGTGCCAGCTACCGGGACAGAGACACTGAAGCTTTTTTT. The chain combines TRBV19 with TRBJ1-1, with 7 bases that match TRBD1. CDR3 length: 13 residues. CDR1 and CDR2 (germline): LNHDA, SQIVND (reference sequence). The variable domain in full, completed from reference TRBV19 and TRBJ1-1, reads DGGITQSPKYLFRKEGQNVTLSCEQNLNHDAMYWYRQDPGQGLRLIYYSQIVNDFQKGDIAEGYSVSREKKESFPLTVTSAQKNPTAFYLCASYRDRDTEAFFGQGTRLTVV.

Worth noting for this clone: One end of the junction varies from germline; a read error may be responsible. The CDR3 protein is CASSEDRINQPQHF. As DNA, the CDR3 is TGTGCCAGCAGCGAAGACAGGATCAATCAGCCCCAGCATTTT. This chain connects TRBV2 to TRBJ1-5; weak D call: TRBD1 (6 bases). The CDR3 is 14 residues long. Per germline, CDR1 SNHLY and CDR2 FYNNEI.

About this clone: At the DNA level, this CDR3 is encoded by other sequences in the same sample as well. The chain uses TRBV5-1 and TRBJ2-1; 7 nucleotides line up with TRBD2. Germline V gene data show CDR1 as SGHRS and CDR2 as YFSETQ. J gave up 3 bases and V 0 bases, and 3 bases lay outside the gene matches. The CDR3 runs to 15 residues. CDR3 bases: TGCGCCAGCAGCTTGGGGCGGGAGTTCTACAATGAGCAGTTCTTC. Protein: CASSLGREFYNEQFF.

This chain links TRBV29-1 with TRBJ1-1; no clear D gene. CDR3 length equals 13 residues. V dropped 6 bases and J dropped 1 base, with 12 bases sitting between them. CDR1 SQVTM and CDR2 ANQGSEA come from the germline V gene. Here the CDR3 DNA reads TGCAGCGTCACGTCCTACGGGAACACTGAAGCTTTCTTT. Protein product: CSVTSYGNTEAFF.

The chain recombines TRBV29-1 with TRBJ2-4, with TRBD1 as a possible D gene (5 bases). There are 15 residues in the CDR3. Trimming removed 7 bases at V and 0 bases at J, with 16 bases between. Germline lookup yields CDR1 SQVTM and CDR2 ANQGSEA. CDR3: CSALPDSLAKNIQYF. The CDR3 bases are TGCAGCGCCCTCCCCGACAGCCTAGCCAAAAACATTCAGTACTTC. The variable domain in full, with the rest retrieved from reference TRBV29-1 and TRBJ2-4, is SAVISQKPSRDICQRGTSLTIQCQVDSQVTMMFWYRQQPGQSLTLIATANQGSEATYESGFVIDKFPISRPNLTFSTLTVSNMSPEDSSIYLCSALPDSLAKNIQYFGAGTRLSVL.

The chain has TRBV9 and TRBJ2-1; D is possibly TRBD2 (5 bases). Germline CDR1 and CDR2: SGDLS and YYNGEE. The CDR3 consists of 15 residues. V gave up 4 bases and J gave up 6 bases, with 17 bases separating them. The CDR3 sequence: CASSPAASWFNEQFF. The CDR3 region has the DNA TGTGCCAGCAGCCCAGCGGCTTCCTGGTTCAATGAGCAGTTCTTC.

The chain recombines TRBV5-6 with TRBJ2-5, with 9 positions matching TRBD1. The CDR3 runs to 15 residues. Germline lookup yields CDR1 SGHDT and CDR2 YYEEEE. Trimming at V came to 4 bases and at J to 1 base, leaving 5 bases not matched to a gene. CDR3 sequence: CASSGGQGPQETQYF. The CDR3 bases are TGTGCCAGCAGCGGAGGACAGGGGCCCCAAGAGACCCAGTACTTC.

The CDR3 reads CASSKMWLPGNYNSPLHF. The DNA for the CDR3 is TGTGCCAGCAGCAAAATGTGGCTCCCCGGGAACTATAATTCACCCCTCCACTTT. The genes are TRBV21-1 and TRBJ1-6. TRBV21-1 is recorded as a pseudogene. This CDR3 is built from 18 residues.

The gene calls are TRBV28 and TRBJ2-7; 10 positions agree with TRBD2. CDR1 is MDHEN and CDR2 is SYDVKM in the germline V gene. Trimming took 2 bases from V and 4 from J; bases not matched to a gene: 5. The CDR3 covers 15 residues. The CDR3 reads CASSLTLAGEYEQYF. CDR3 coding DNA: TGTGCCAGCAGTTTAACGCTAGCGGGGGAATACGAGCAGTACTTC.

This chain uses TRBV19 with TRBJ2-3; perhaps TRBD2 as D (5 bases). V lost 6 bases and J 6 bases, leaving 16 bases between the germline ends. The germline V gene has CDR1 LNHDA and CDR2 SQIVND (reference sequence). This CDR3 has 14 residues. CDR3 in DNA: TGTGCCAGTAGGTCCTTGAGCGGCGGGGATACGCAGTATTTT. Its translation: CASRSLSGGDTQYF.

Points on this clone: One junction end does not reproduce the germline sequence, and a read error may be involved. This sequence joins TRBV6-1 and TRBJ1-4, with TRBD1 matching over 7 bases. The CDR3 is 15 residues long. Looked up from germline, CDR1 is MNHNS and CDR2 is SASEGT. The CDR3 sequence: CANSAIRGANEKLFF. The CDR3 coding sequence is TGTGCCAACAGTGCAATCAGGGGGGCTAATGAAAAACTGTTTTTT.

V is TRBV2 and J is TRBJ2-1; the D call may be TRBD1 or TRBD2 (5 bases each). CDR3 length: 11 residues. The V gene lost 2 bases and the J gene lost 10 bases, with 6 bases spanning the gap. From germline, CDR1 is SNHLY and CDR2 FYNNEI. CDR3 in amino acids: CASSEWGEQFF. CDR3 coding DNA: TGTGCCAGCAGTGAATGGGGGGAGCAGTTCTTC.

V gene TRBV27 combines with J gene TRBJ2-3; D is possibly TRBD2 (6 bases). V was pared by 5 bases and J by 0 bases, with 9 bases between. CDR1 is MNHEY and CDR2 is SMNVEV in the germline V gene (reference sequence). The length of the CDR3 is 14 residues. The DNA of the CDR3 is TGTGCCAGCAGTCCAGCGGGCAGCACAGATACGCAGTATTTT. The encoded protein is CASSPAGSTDTQYF.

The rearrangement uses TRBV19 and TRBJ1-1; D is ambiguous. V was shortened by 3 bases and J by 4 bases, with 9 bases between the two germline ends. The CDR3 totals 13 residues. Germline loops: CDR1 LNHDA, CDR2 SQIVND (reference sequence). The CDR3 region is CASSMQPGTEAFF. In DNA, the CDR3 is TGTGCCAGTAGTATGCAGCCAGGCACTGAAGCTTTCTTT. Supplemented by reference TRBV19 and TRBJ1-1, the full variable domain reads DGGITQSPKYLFRKEGQNVTLSCEQNLNHDAMYWYRQDPGQGLRLIYYSQIVNDFQKGDIAEGYSVSREKKESFPLTVTSAQKNPTAFYLCASSMQPGTEAFFGQGTRLTVV.

V usage is TRBV18 and J usage is TRBJ2-7; D may be TRBD2 (6 bases). Trimming took 0 bases from V and 2 from J, leaving 11 bases between them. CDR3 size: 15 residues. Germline assignment: CDR1 KGHSH and CDR2 LQKENI. CDR3 coding DNA: TGTGCCAGCTCACCACCGAAGCCGGGGGCCTACGAGCAGTACTTC. Translation: CASSPPKPGAYEQYF.

Worth noting for this clone: Other DNA sequences in this sample translate to the same CDR3. The gene calls are TRBV30 and TRBJ1-1; no clear D gene. The CDR3 totals 12 residues. Per germline, CDR1 GTSNPN and CDR2 SVGIG (reference sequence). V lost 1 base and J 2 bases, leaving 5 bases between the germline ends. The CDR3 sequence is CAWSGVNTEAFF. The CDR3 bases are TGTGCCTGGAGTGGGGTAAACACTGAAGCTTTCTTT.

This sequence joins TRBV11-2 and TRBJ2-1; D gene uncertain. The V gene lost 0 bases and the J gene lost 7 bases, with 4 bases spanning the gap. The CDR3 has 12 residues. The germline gives CDR1 SGHAT, CDR2 FQNNGV. CDR3 region: CASSLDVNEQFF. As DNA, the CDR3 is TGTGCCAGCAGCTTAGATGTAAATGAGCAGTTCTTC.